The 24 T cell receptor beta chains below were found in one sample sequenced in a study of PD-1 blockade in classical Hodgkin lymphoma. Time point of the sample: cycle 4 day 1 (C4D1), after five to seven weeks of nivolumab. Every patient had relapsed following autologous stem cell transplantation, and cohorts differed in brentuximab vedotin exposure. Assay: immunoSEQ multiplex PCR; the TCRdb copy retains only in-frame clones and omits some. The top ten clones hold roughly 40% of a sample with under 20,000 clones, 60% to 85% of them seen once. The source material was peripheral blood mononuclear cells (PBMCs), sampled before the fourth cycle of nivolumab. The origin of the receptors is a human donor with classical Hodgkin lymphoma.

This rearrangement joins TRBV10-1 to TRBJ2-3; TRBD1 aligns across 8 bases. Trimming at V came to 8 bases and at J to 5 bases, leaving 9 bases not matched to a gene. This CDR3 is built from 14 residues. From germline, CDR1 is WNHNN and CDR2 SYGVQD (reference sequence). The CDR3 sequence is CASSRTGIKDTQYF. For the CDR3, the DNA is TGCGCCAGCTCTCGGACAGGGATTAAAGATACGCAGTATTTT.

The V gene is TRBV7-3, the J gene TRBJ2-1; 9 bases map to TRBD2. Germline V gene data show CDR1 as SGHTA and CDR2 as FQGTGA. This CDR3 is 18 amino acids long. Trimming at V came to 1 base and at J to 8 bases, leaving 15 bases not matched to a gene. The CDR3 DNA sequence: TGTGCCAGCAGCTTAAGGGCGGGAGGGCCTGGTCCTCGGGATGAGCAGTTCTTC. It encodes CASSLRAGGPGPRDEQFF. Full variable domain (outside the CDR3, taken from reference TRBV7-3 and TRBJ2-1): GAGVSQTPSNKVTEKGKYVELRCDPISGHTALYWYRQSLGQGPEFLIYFQGTGAADDSGLPNDRFFAVRPEGSVSTLKIQRTERGDSAVYLCASSLRAGGPGPRDEQFFGPGTRLTVL.

The chain has TRBV27 and TRBJ1-1, with D possibly being TRBD1 (5 bases). Between the trimmed V and J ends, which lost 6 bases and 12 bases, there was a span of 14 bases. CDR3 size: 11 residues. Germline lookup yields CDR1 MNHEY and CDR2 SMNVEV (reference sequence). In DNA form, the CDR3 reads TGTGCCAGCAGAAGGTGGGGCGAGACTTTCTTT. This sequence encodes CASRRWGETFF.

This chain joins TRBV10-1 and TRBJ2-7; the match to TRBD2 covers 9 bases. With V trimmed by 3 bases and J by 2 bases, 8 bases remained unmatched. The CDR3 sequence is 16 residues long. CDR1 and CDR2 (germline): WNHNN, SYGVQD (reference sequence). CDR3 sequence reads: CASSESSGRKTYEQYF. CDR3 nucleotide sequence: TGCGCCAGCAGTGAATCGAGCGGGAGGAAAACCTACGAGCAGTACTTC.

V usage is TRBV7-8 and J usage is TRBJ1-4, with D tentatively TRBD1 (5 bases). This CDR3 region has 14 residues. Germline CDR1 reads SGHVS; CDR2 reads FQNEAQ. Deletions cut 3 bases from V and 4 bases from J, with 9 bases between. The CDR3 DNA reads as TGTGCCAGCAGCTTTGGGGGGGTTAATGAAAAACTGTTTTTT. This sequence encodes CASSFGGVNEKLFF.

V and J are TRBV29-1 and TRBJ2-1; D unresolved. The CDR3 is 11 amino acids. CDR1 and CDR2 from the germline V gene are SQVTM and ANQGSEA. V was pared by 7 bases and J by 3 bases, with 7 bases between. Here the CDR3 reads CSDRIYNEQFF. In DNA form, the CDR3 reads TGCAGCGACCGAATCTACAATGAGCAGTTCTTC.

The CDR3 loop reads CASSVEGGDRYTF. Here the CDR3 DNA reads TGTGCCAGCAGCGTAGAGGGAGGGGATCGCTACACCTTC. The V and J genes are TRBV9 and TRBJ1-2, with TRBD1 as a possible D gene (5 bases). CDR1 and CDR2 (germline): SGDLS, YYNGEE. The CDR3 is 13 amino acids. Trimming left V 0 bases short and J 9 bases short, with 12 bases between. The full variable domain, rest sourced from reference TRBV9 and TRBJ1-2, is DSGVTQTPKHLITATGQRVTLRCSPRSGDLSVYWYQQSLDQGLQFLIQYYNGEERAKGNILERFSAQQFPDLHSELNLSSLELGDSALYFCASSVEGGDRYTFGSGTRLTVV.

The chain employs TRBV7-3 and TRBJ2-2; D uncertain. The V end was cut by 11 bases, the J end by 6 bases, with 10 bases between. This CDR3 spans 11 amino acids. From germline, CDR1 is SGHTA and CDR2 FQGTGA. The CDR3 spells CASQGSGELFF. CDR3 DNA: TGTGCCTCCCAAGGGTCCGGGGAGCTGTTTTTT.

This sequence joins TRBV7-9 and TRBJ2-1; TRBD1 matches 10 bases. The CDR3 covers 16 residues. CDR1 and CDR2 from the germline V gene are SEHNR and FQNEAQ (reference sequence). The ends lost 5 bases at V and 4 bases at J; junction bases unmatched: 8. The DNA for the CDR3 is TGTGCCAGCAGCATACCGGGACAGGGGCAATACAATGAGCAGTTCTTC. It encodes CASSIPGQGQYNEQFF.

This chain links TRBV7-6 with TRBJ2-3; perhaps TRBD2 as D (5 bases). Per germline, CDR1 SGHVS and CDR2 FNYEAQ. V was clipped by 5 bases and J by 0 bases, with 18 bases between them. This CDR3 region has 17 residues. As DNA, the CDR3 is TGTGCCAGCAGCCTCCGCGGGTCACCCACTAGCACAGATACGCAGTATTTT. Translating it yields CASSLRGSPTSTDTQYF.

This clone is a singleton in its sample. The rearrangement links TRBV9 to TRBJ2-3; D uncertain. Trimming stripped 1 base from V and 3 bases from J, with 6 bases between. Germline lookup yields CDR1 SGDLS and CDR2 YYNGEE. This CDR3 contains 13 residues. The CDR3 coding sequence is TGTGCCAGCAGCGTAAGGATGACAGATACGCAGTATTTT. It is translated as CASSVRMTDTQYF.

This chain joins TRBV20-1 and TRBJ1-6; D uncertain. The CDR3 totals 11 residues. In germline, CDR1 is DFQATT, CDR2 SNEGSKA (reference sequence). Trimming stripped 1 base from V and 6 bases from J, with 1 base between. CDR3: CSARGNSPLHF. In DNA, the CDR3 is TGCAGTGCTAGAGGTAATTCACCCCTCCACTTT.

The chain employs TRBV5-4 and TRBJ1-2, with a tentative D call TRBD1 (6 bases). This CDR3 is built from 12 residues. Germline CDR1 SGHNT, CDR2 YYREEE (reference sequence). The V end lost 3 bases, the J end lost 6 bases, and 9 bases lay between the germline ends. CDR3 sequence: CASSSAGDGYTF. The CDR3, as DNA: TGTGCCAGCAGCTCCGCAGGGGATGGCTACACCTTC.

This clone showed up just a few times. The V and J genes are TRBV18 and TRBJ2-7; D is perhaps TRBD1 (6 bases). In germline, CDR1 is KGHSH, CDR2 LQKENI. The CDR3 totals 14 residues. Between the trimmed V and J ends, which lost 4 bases and 2 bases, there was a span of 12 bases. The CDR3 DNA is TGTGCCAGCTCACAAGGGGCAGGGGCCTACGAGCAGTACTTC. Encoded protein: CASSQGAGAYEQYF. The full variable domain, rest sourced from reference TRBV18 and TRBJ2-7, is NAGVMQNPRHLVRRRGQEARLRCSPMKGHSHVYWYRQLPEEGLKFMVYLQKENIIDESGMPKERFSAEFPKEGPSILRIQQVVRGDSAAYFCASSQGAGAYEQYFGPGTRLTVT.

This CDR3 reads CASSVAPNQPQHF. The CDR3 DNA reads as TGTGCCAGCAGTGTGGCCCCCAATCAGCCCCAGCATTTT. This chain joins TRBV6-1 and TRBJ1-5, with unresolved D. The CDR3 extends over 13 amino acids. Germline CDR1 and CDR2: MNHNS and SASEGT. The V and J ends lost 4 bases and 3 bases respectively, with 7 bases between them.

The chain has TRBV2 and TRBJ2-7; D possibly matches TRBD1 or TRBD2 (5 bases each). The CDR3 is 14 amino acids. The germline V and J ends were trimmed by 6 bases and 2 bases, with 14 bases remaining between them. In germline, CDR1 is SNHLY, CDR2 FYNNEI. CDR3 residues: CASSPNRGAYEQYF. The CDR3 DNA follows: TGTGCCAGCAGCCCAAACCGGGGCGCCTACGAGCAGTACTTC.

The V and J genes are TRBV6-1 and TRBJ1-5; possible D gene TRBD1, 5 bases. The CDR3 contains 13 residues. Germline CDR1 is MNHNS and CDR2 is SASEGT. Trimming took 5 bases from V and 5 from J, leaving 10 bases between them. The chain's CDR3 is CASSPQGDQPQHF. The CDR3 DNA follows: TGTGCCAGCAGTCCCCAGGGAGATCAGCCCCAGCATTTT.

This clone has more than one count but fewer than ten. CDR3 in DNA: TGTGCCAGCAACGTAGGGAACGAGCAGTACTTC. Protein product: CASNVGNEQYF. The genes are TRBV7-2 and TRBJ2-7; D remains unclear. Trimming took 7 bases from V and 5 from J, leaving 9 bases between them. CDR1 and CDR2 (germline): SGHTA, FQGNSA. This CDR3 region has 11 residues.

This chain uses TRBV6-4 with TRBJ2-6; no reliable D call. Per germline, CDR1 MRHNA and CDR2 SNTAGT. Trimming pared 9 bases from V and 0 bases from J, leaving 6 bases between. The CDR3 runs to 13 residues. The CDR3 here is CASGVSGANVLTF. DNA of the CDR3: TGTGCCAGTGGTGTCTCTGGGGCCAACGTCCTGACTTTC.

This sequence joins TRBV30 and TRBJ2-1, with unresolved D. Germline loops: CDR1 GTSNPN, CDR2 SVGIG (reference sequence). The CDR3 runs to 16 residues. Trimming stripped 3 bases from V and 4 bases from J, with 19 bases between. Written as DNA, the CDR3 is TGTGCCTGGAGAGTCGACTTAACAAGAGGATACAATGAGCAGTTCTTC. It codes for CAWRVDLTRGYNEQFF.

Remarks on this clone: This may stem from a read error, because a much larger clone lies one nucleotide away. Other DNA sequences from this sample encode an identical CDR3 as well. This chain connects TRBV7-9 to TRBJ1-5; D gene unclear. Trimming took off 1 base at V and 4 bases at J, with 5 bases between the two ends. The CDR3 has 13 amino acids. Germline CDR1 and CDR2: SEHNR and FQNEAQ (reference sequence). CDR3 sequence reads: CASSLGPNQPQHF. In DNA, the CDR3 is TGTGCCAGCAGCTTAGGCCCTAATCAGCCCCAGCATTTT.

The gene calls are TRBV29-1 and TRBJ2-5; perhaps D is TRBD1 or TRBD2 (6 bases each). The ends were cut back, 4 bases at V and 2 bases at J, with 14 bases in the middle. CDR1 is SQVTM, CDR2 ANQGSEA, per germline. The CDR3 extends over 14 amino acids. CDR3 residues: CSVGTGRLQETQYF. CDR3 DNA: TGCAGCGTTGGCACAGGGAGGTTGCAAGAGACCCAGTACTTC.

V and J are TRBV6-6 and TRBJ2-5, with a weak D call TRBD2 (6 bases). This CDR3 has 14 amino acids. Germline V gene sequence: CDR1 MNHNY, CDR2 SVGAGI (reference sequence). Trimming left V 2 bases short and J 5 bases short, with 12 bases between. The CDR3 is CASSYREPGETQYF. CDR3 coding DNA: TGTGCCAGCAGTTACCGGGAGCCGGGGGAGACCCAGTACTTC.

This rearrangement joins TRBV4-3 to TRBJ2-1, with D possibly TRBD2 on 5 matching bases. Trimming shortened V by 4 bases and J by 1 base, and 11 bases separated the two germline ends. CDR1 and CDR2 (germline): LGHNA, YSLEER. The CDR3 length is 15 residues. CDR3 nucleotide sequence: TGCGCCAGCAGCCTTGTAGCGCAATCCTACAATGAGCAGTTCTTC. Its protein is CASSLVAQSYNEQFF.